This T cell receptor beta chain was found in a study of neoadjuvant anti-PD-1 for oral cavity cancer. At the level of the study: Nivolumab at 3 mg/kg was mostly given biweekly, three to four doses, pre-surgery. Patients without progression received a fourth nivolumab dose around day 43, then surgical resection on days 50-56.

V dropped 7 bases and J dropped 3 bases, with 4 bases sitting between them. Germline V gene lookup returns CDR1 SNHLY and CDR2 FYNNEI. There are 11 residues in the CDR3. Using immunoSEQ multiplex PCR, the repertoire was profiled, and TCRdb retains in-frame clones only, with some absent. The sample has 7,000 to 7,500 clones; 48% are singletons. The source was tumor tissue, collected before nivolumab (anti-PD-1) treatment. This chain connects TRBV2 to TRBJ2-1; D uncertain. This sequence originates from a person between 40 and 79 years old with oral cavity squamous cell carcinoma. CDR3 coding DNA: TGTGCCAGCAATTACTACAATGAGCAGTTCTTC. Protein: CASNYYNEQFF.